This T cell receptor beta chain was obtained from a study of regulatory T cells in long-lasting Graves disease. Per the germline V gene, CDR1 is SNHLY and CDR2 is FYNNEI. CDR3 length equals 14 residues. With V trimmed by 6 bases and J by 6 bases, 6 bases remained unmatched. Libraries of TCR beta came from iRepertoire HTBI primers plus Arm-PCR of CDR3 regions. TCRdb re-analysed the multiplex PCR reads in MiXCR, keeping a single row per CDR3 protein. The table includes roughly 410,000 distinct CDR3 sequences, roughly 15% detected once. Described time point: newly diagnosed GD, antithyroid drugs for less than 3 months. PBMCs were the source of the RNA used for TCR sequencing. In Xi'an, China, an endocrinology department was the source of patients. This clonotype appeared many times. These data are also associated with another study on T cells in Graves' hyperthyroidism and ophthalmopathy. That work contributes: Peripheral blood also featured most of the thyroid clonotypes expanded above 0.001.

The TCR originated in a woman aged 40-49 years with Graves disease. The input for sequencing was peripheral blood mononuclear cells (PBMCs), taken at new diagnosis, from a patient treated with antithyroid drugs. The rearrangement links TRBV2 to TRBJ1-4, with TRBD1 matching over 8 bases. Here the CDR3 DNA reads TGTGCCAGCAGATCAGGACAGGGTGATGAAAAACTGTTTTTT. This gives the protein CASRSGQGDEKLFF.